The rows below give T cell receptor beta chains drawn from one sample of a study of high-grade serous ovarian cancer treatment subgroups. The data were produced by immunoSEQ multiplex PCR, yet TCRdb's version contains in-frame clones alone and is incomplete. Of approximately 30,000 clones listed, around 80% are singletons. Sequenced material: tumor tissue. These receptors were obtained from a human donor with high-grade serous ovarian cancer. Each CDR3 is given without its conserved first and last residue. A clone size is listed for some rows: how often the clone was seen (once, few, many), or a class if it is expanded.

TRBJ2-2 TRBV5-1 NA ASSLTSGRLGELF
TRBJ2-3 TRBV6-6 few ASTVEYYADTQY
TRBJ2-5 TRBV19 once ASRESSRRETQY
TRBJ2-7 TRBV5-5 NA ASSLGDSTYEQY
TRBJ2-1 TRBV4-1 NA ASSQDPSGEDEQF
TRBJ2-4 TRBV27 once ASSVARTVGRQEGLGKNIQY
TRBJ1-3 TRBV28 once ASRVERGHTGNTIY
TRBJ2-7 TRBV6-1 NA ATTGYYEQY
TRBJ1-4 TRBV11-2 NA ASSSLRLGTNEKLF
TRBJ1-2 TRBV18 NA ASSPTPRLLSANYGYT
TRBJ2-5 TRBV28 NA ASRLGQGFETQY
TRBJ2-2 TRBV19 NA ASSIGWDRVSPSGEDGLF
TRBJ1-4 TRBV10-2 NA ASKQGINEKLF
TRBJ2-1 TRBV29-1 NA SAEGTSGIREQF
TRBJ2-1 TRBV9 NA ASSVAPSGNYNEQF
TRBJ2-2 TRBV6-1 NA ASSESWGLAGGLF
TRBJ2-3 TRBV15 NA ATSRDGDRTDTQY
TRBJ2-3 TRBV11-2 once ASSLTGGENTQY
TRBJ2-3 TRBV30 once AWTRQALATDTQY
TRBJ2-5 TRBV6-6 NA ASSPGGTYQETQY
TRBJ2-2 TRBV4-1 once ASSQDWIVNTGELF